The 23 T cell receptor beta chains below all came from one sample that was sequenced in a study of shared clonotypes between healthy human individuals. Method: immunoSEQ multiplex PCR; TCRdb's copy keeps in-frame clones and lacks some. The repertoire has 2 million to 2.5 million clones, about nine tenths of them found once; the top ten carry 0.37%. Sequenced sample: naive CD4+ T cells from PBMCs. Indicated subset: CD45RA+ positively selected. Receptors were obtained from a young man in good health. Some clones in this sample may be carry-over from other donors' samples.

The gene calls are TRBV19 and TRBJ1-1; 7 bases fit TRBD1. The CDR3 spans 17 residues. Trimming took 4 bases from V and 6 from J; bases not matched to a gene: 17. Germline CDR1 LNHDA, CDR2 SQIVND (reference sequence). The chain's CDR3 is CASSKIQTGLMFPEAFF. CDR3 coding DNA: TGTGCCAGTAGTAAAATCCAGACAGGGCTAATGTTCCCTGAAGCTTTCTTT.

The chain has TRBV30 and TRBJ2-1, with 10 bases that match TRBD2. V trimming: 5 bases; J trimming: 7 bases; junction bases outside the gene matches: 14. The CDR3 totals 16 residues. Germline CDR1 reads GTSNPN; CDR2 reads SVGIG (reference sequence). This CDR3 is CAWGLGLAGGRNEQFF. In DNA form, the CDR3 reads TGTGCCTGGGGCTTGGGTTTAGCGGGAGGTAGGAATGAGCAGTTCTTC. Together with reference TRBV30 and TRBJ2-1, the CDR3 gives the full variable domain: SQTIHQWPATLVQPVGSPLSLECTVEGTSNPNLYWYRQAAGRGLQLLFYSVGIGQISSEVPQNLSASRPQDRQFILSSKKLLLSDSGFYLCAWGLGLAGGRNEQFFGPGTRLTVL.

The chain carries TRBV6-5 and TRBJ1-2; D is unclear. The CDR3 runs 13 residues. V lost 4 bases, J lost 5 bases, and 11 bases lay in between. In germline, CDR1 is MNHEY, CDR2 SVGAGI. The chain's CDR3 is CASSSFTKYGYTF. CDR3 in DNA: TGTGCCAGCAGTTCCTTTACGAAATATGGCTACACCTTC.

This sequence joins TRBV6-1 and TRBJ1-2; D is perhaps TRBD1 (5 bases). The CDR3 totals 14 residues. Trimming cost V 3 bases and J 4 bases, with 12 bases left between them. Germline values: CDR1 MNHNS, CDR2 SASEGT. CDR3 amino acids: CASSDRPGLYGYTF. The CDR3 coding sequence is TGTGCCAGCAGTGATAGGCCGGGACTCTATGGCTACACCTTC.

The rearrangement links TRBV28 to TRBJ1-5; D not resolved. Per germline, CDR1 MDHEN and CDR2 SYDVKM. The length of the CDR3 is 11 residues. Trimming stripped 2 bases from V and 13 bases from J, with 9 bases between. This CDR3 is CASSLETPQHF. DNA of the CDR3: TGTGCCAGCAGTTTAGAGACACCGCAGCATTTT.

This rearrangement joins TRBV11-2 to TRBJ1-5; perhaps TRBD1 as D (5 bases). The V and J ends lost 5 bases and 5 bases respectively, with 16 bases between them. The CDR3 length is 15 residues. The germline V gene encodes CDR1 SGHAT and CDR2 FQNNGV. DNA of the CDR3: TGTGCCAGCAGCGTCCGGCAGGGAAGAGATCAGCCCCAGCATTTT. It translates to CASSVRQGRDQPQHF.

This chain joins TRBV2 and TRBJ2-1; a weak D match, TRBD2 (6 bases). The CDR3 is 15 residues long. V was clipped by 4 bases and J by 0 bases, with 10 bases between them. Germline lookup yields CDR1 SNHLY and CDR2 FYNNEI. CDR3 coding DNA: TGTGCCAGCAGTGCAGGAGGGAGCTCCTACAATGAGCAGTTCTTC. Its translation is CASSAGGSSYNEQFF.

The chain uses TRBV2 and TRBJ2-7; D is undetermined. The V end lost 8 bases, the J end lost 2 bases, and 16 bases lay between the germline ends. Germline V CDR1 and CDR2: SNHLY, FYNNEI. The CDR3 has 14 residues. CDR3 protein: CASLAGVGTYEQYF. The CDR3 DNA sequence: TGTGCCAGCCTCGCAGGAGTAGGGACCTACGAGCAGTACTTC.

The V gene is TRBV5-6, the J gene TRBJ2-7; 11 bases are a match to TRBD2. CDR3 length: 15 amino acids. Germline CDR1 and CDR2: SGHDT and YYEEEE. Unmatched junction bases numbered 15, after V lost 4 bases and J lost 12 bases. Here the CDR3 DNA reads TGTGCCAGCAGCCTGGGACTAGCGGTAGTCGGGCCCCCGTACTTC. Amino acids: CASSLGLAVVGPPYF. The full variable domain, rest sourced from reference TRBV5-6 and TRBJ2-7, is DAGVTQSPTHLIKTRGQQVTLRCSPKSGHDTVSWYQQALGQGPQFIFQYYEEEERQRGNFPDRFSGHQFPNYSSELNVNALLLGDSALYLCASSLGLAVVGPPYFGPGTRLTVT.

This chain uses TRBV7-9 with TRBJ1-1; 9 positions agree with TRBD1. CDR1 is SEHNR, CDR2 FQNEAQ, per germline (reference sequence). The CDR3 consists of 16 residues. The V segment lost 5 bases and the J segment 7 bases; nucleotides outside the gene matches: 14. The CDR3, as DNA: TGTGCCAGCAGCCCCGGAGGAACAGGGGGCATGGGTGAAGCTTTCTTT. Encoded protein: CASSPGGTGGMGEAFF. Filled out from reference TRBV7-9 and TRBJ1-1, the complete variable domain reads DTGVSQNPRHKITKRGQNVTFRCDPISEHNRLYWYRQTLGQGPEFLTYFQNEAQLEKSRLLSDRFSAERPKGSFSTLEIQRTEQGDSAMYLCASSPGGTGGMGEAFFGQGTRLTVV.

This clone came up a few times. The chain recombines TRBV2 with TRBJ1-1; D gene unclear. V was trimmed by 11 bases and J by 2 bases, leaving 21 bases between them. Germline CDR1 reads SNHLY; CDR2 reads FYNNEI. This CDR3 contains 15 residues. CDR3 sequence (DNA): TGTGCCGCGGGTGGAGGGCAGCCAATTAACACTGAAGCTTTCTTT. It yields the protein CAAGGGQPINTEAFF. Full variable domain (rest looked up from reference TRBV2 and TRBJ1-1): EPEVTQTPSHQVTQMGQEVILRCVPISNHLYFYWYRQILGQKVEFLVSFYNNEISEKSEIFDDQFSVERPDGSNFTLKIRSTKLEDSAMYFCAAGGGQPINTEAFFGQGTRLTVV.

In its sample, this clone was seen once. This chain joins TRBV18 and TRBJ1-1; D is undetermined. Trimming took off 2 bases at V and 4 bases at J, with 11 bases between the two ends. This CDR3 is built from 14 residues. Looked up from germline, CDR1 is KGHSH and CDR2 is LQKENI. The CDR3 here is CASSPFTKPTEAFF. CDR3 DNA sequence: TGTGCCAGCTCACCATTCACAAAGCCCACTGAAGCTTTCTTT.

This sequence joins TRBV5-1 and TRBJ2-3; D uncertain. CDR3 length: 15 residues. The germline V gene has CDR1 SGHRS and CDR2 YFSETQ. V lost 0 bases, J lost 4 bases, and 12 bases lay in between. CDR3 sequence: CASSLEQNVADTQYF. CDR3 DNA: TGCGCCAGCAGCTTGGAACAGAACGTCGCAGATACGCAGTATTTT.

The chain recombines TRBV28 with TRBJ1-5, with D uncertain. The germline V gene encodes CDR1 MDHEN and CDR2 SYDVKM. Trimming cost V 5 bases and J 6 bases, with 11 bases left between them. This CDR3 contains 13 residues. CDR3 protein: CASSQTPSQPQHF. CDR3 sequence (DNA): TGTGCCAGCAGTCAAACTCCCAGTCAGCCCCAGCATTTT.

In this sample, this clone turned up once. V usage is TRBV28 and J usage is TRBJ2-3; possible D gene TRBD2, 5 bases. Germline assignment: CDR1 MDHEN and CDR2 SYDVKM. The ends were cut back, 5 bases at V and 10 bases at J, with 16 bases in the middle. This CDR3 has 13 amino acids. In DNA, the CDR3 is TGTGCCAGCAGTGCTTCGGGGAGCGTGGCGCAGTATTTT. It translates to CASSASGSVAQYF. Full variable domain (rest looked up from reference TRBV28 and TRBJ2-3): DVKVTQSSRYLVKRTGEKVFLECVQDMDHENMFWYRQDPGLGLRLIYFSYDVKMKEKGDIPEGYSVSREKKERFSLILESASTNQTSMYLCASSASGSVAQYFGPGTRLTVL.

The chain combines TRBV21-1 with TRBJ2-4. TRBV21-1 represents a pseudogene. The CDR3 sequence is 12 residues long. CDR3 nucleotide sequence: TGTGCCAGCAGCATGAAAGCCCCGGTCGGATACTTC. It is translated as CASSMKAPVGYF.

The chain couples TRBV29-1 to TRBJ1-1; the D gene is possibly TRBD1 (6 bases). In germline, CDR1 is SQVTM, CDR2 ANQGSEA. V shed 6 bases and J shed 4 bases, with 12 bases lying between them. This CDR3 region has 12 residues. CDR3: CSVGTPATEAFF. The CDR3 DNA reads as TGCAGCGTGGGGACACCGGCCACTGAAGCTTTCTTT.

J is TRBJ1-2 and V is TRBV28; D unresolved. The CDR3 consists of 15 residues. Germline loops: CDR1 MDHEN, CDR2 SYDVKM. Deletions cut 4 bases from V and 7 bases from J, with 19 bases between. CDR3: CASSSWTVLLGGYTF. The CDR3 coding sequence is TGTGCCAGCAGTTCATGGACGGTCCTATTAGGTGGCTACACCTTC.

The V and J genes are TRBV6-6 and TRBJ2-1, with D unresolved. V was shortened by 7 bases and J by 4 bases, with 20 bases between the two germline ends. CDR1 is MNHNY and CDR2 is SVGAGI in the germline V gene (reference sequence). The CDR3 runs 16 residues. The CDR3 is CASTGDTSQSYNEQFF. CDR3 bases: TGTGCCAGCACCGGAGACACCTCCCAAAGTTACAATGAGCAGTTCTTC.

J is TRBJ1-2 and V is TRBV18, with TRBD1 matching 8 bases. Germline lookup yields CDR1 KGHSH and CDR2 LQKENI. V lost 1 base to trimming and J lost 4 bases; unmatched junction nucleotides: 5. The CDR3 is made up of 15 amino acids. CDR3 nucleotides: TGTGCCAGCTCACCACAAGACAGGGGCTTCTATGGCTACACCTTC. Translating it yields CASSPQDRGFYGYTF.

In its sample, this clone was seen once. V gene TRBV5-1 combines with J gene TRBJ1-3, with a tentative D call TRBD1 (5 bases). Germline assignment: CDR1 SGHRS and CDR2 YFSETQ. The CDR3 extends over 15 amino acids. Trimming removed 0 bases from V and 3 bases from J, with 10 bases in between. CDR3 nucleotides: TGCGCCAGCAGCTTGGGGGCAGGGCTTGGAAACACCATATATTTT. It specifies CASSLGAGLGNTIYF.

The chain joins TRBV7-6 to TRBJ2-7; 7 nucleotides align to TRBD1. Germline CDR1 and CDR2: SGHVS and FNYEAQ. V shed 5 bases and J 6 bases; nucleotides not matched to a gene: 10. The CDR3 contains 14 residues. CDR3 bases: TGTGCCAGCAGCGAAAGGGACAGTCGTGCCGAGCAGTACTTC. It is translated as CASSERDSRAEQYF.

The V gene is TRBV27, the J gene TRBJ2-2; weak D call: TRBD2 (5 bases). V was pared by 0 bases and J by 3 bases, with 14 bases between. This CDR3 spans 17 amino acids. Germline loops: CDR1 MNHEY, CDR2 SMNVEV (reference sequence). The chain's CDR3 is CASSLSVRDGDTGELFF. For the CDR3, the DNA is TGTGCCAGCAGTTTATCCGTCCGTGACGGGGACACCGGGGAGCTGTTTTTT.